What follows are 30 T cell receptor beta chains derived from one specimen sequenced in a study of neoadjuvant anti-PD-1 for oral cavity cancer. Time point noted: after neoadjuvant nivolumab, at surgical resection. The table came from immunoSEQ multiplex PCR; TCRdb's copy has only in-frame clones and leaves some out. The sample yields about 12,000 clones, over 55% seen once. The sample in question was PBMCs, obtained after nivolumab (anti-PD-1) treatment. Every receptor here comes from a person between 40 and 79 years old with oral cavity squamous cell carcinoma.

This chain joins TRBV5-1 and TRBJ1-5, with 9 bases matching TRBD1. The germline gives CDR1 SGHRS, CDR2 YFSETQ. V trimming: 3 bases; J trimming: 6 bases; junction bases outside the gene matches: 7. The CDR3 has 15 residues. As DNA, the CDR3 is TGCGCCAGCAGCTGGGGGACAGGGAGGAGTCAGCCCCAGCATTTT. Its translation: CASSWGTGRSQPQHF. Variable domain in full (rest from reference TRBV5-1 and TRBJ1-5): KAGVTQTPRYLIKTRGQQVTLSCSPISGHRSVSWYQQTPGQGLQFLFEYFSETQRNKGNFPGRFSGRQFSNSRSEMNVSTLELGDSALYLCASSWGTGRSQPQHFGDGTRLSIL.

The rearrangement links TRBV6-1 to TRBJ1-5; perhaps TRBD1 as D (6 bases). Germline V gene lookup returns CDR1 MNHNS and CDR2 SASEGT. The V end lost 6 bases, the J end lost 8 bases, and 14 bases lay between the germline ends. The CDR3 totals 13 residues. The CDR3 DNA sequence: TGTGCCAGCAGATCAGGGGCGACGGAGCCCCAGCATTTT. This gives the protein CASRSGATEPQHF.

The rearrangement links TRBV4-1 to TRBJ2-5, with no clear D. The germline V gene has CDR1 MGHRA and CDR2 YSYEKL. This CDR3 comprises 13 residues. V was shortened by 2 bases and J by 7 bases, with 11 bases between the two germline ends. The CDR3 loop is CASSQTGLRTQYF. The CDR3 nucleotides are TGCGCCAGCAGCCAAACCGGGCTGCGGACCCAGTACTTC.

The gene calls are TRBV2 and TRBJ2-2, with 8 bases identical to TRBD1. V trimming: 4 bases; J trimming: 4 bases; junction bases outside the gene matches: 8. The germline V gene encodes CDR1 SNHLY and CDR2 FYNNEI. This CDR3 comprises 16 residues. The CDR3 bases are TGTGCCAGCAGTGGCCAGGGGGCGTGGGGCACCGGGGAGCTGTTTTTT. Translation gives CASSGQGAWGTGELFF.

As DNA, the CDR3 is TGTGCCAGCAGCTCCCTTTACAGGGGGGGCGAGCAGTACTTC. Amino acid sequence: CASSSLYRGGEQYF. This chain joins TRBV5-4 and TRBJ2-7; a possible D gene is TRBD1 (8 bases). The V and J ends lost 3 bases and 6 bases respectively, with 16 bases between them. CDR3 length: 14 amino acids. The germline V gene has CDR1 SGHNT and CDR2 YYREEE (reference sequence).

This clone is categorized as large. The chain combines TRBV29-1 with TRBJ1-2; D is unclear. CDR1 SQVTM and CDR2 ANQGSEA come from the germline V gene. The CDR3 covers 12 residues. The V end was cut by 4 bases, the J end by 4 bases, with 10 bases between. The CDR3, as DNA: TGCAGCGTTGCCCCCGACGGCTATGGCTACACCTTC. This sequence encodes CSVAPDGYGYTF.

V and J are TRBV25-1 and TRBJ2-7; the match to TRBD1 covers 7 bases. Losses at the gene ends were 4 bases for V and 3 bases for J; bases not matched to a gene: 0. Looked up from germline, CDR1 is MGHDK and CDR2 is SYGVNS. The CDR3 spans 12 residues. CDR3 in DNA: TGTGCCAGCAGTGGACAGGGCTACGAGCAGTACTTC. Its protein is CASSGQGYEQYF.

As regards this clone: An end of the junction differs from the germline gene, which may be a read error. The V gene is TRBV7-2, the J gene TRBJ2-4; D possibly matches TRBD1 or TRBD2 (6 bases each). Germline-derived CDR1 and CDR2 are SGHTA and FQGNSA. The CDR3 covers 14 residues. CDR3 in DNA: TGTGCCAGCAAGTTAGGGGGACTCCTAAAAACTATGCACTTC. Translation gives CASKLGGLLKTMHF.

The J gene is TRBJ2-1, the V gene TRBV7-9; 9 positions agree with TRBD2. The CDR3 spans 16 residues. Germline CDR1 reads SEHNR; CDR2 reads FQNEAQ (reference sequence). After removal of 4 bases from V and 6 bases from J, the junction contained 10 bases not matched to a gene. The CDR3 DNA reads as TGTGCCAGCAGCTACGGTCTCGGGACTAGCTTCAATGAGCAGTTCTTC. Encoded protein: CASSYGLGTSFNEQFF.

This sequence joins TRBV4-2 and TRBJ2-2; 7 bases match TRBD1. This CDR3 is 15 amino acids long. The V gene end was trimmed by 1 base and the J gene end by 6 bases; junction bases not matched to a gene: 5. Germline CDR1 and CDR2: LGHNA and YNFKEQ. CDR3: CASSQAFQGAGELFF. The CDR3 region has the DNA TGTGCCAGCAGCCAAGCTTTCCAGGGGGCCGGGGAGCTGTTTTTT.

This chain uses TRBV5-1 with TRBJ1-2; 7 bases map to TRBD1. CDR1 is SGHRS, CDR2 YFSETQ, per germline. The CDR3 is 13 amino acids. J gave up 8 bases and V 4 bases, and 8 bases lay outside the gene matches. The CDR3 here is CASSRDRAYGYTF. In DNA form, the CDR3 reads TGCGCCAGCAGCCGCGACAGGGCTTACGGCTACACCTTC.

The V call is TRBV27, the J call TRBJ1-2; the D gene is possibly TRBD1 (5 bases). CDR3 length: 14 amino acids. The germline gives CDR1 MNHEY, CDR2 SMNVEV (reference sequence). V lost 4 bases, J lost 2 bases, and 11 bases lay in between. This CDR3 reads CASSYTGQNYGYTF. CDR3 in DNA: TGTGCCAGCAGTTACACAGGCCAAAACTATGGCTACACCTTC.

V and J are TRBV5-1 and TRBJ2-3; possibly TRBD1 for D (6 bases). The CDR3 has 12 amino acids. V dropped 4 bases and J dropped 5 bases, with 8 bases sitting between them. Germline CDR1 SGHRS, CDR2 YFSETQ. This CDR3 is CASSRGGDTQYF. The CDR3 bases are TGCGCCAGCAGCCGAGGGGGAGATACGCAGTATTTT.

This clone has a single count. J is TRBJ1-1 and V is TRBV5-6; 11 bases are a match to TRBD1. The germline V gene encodes CDR1 SGHDT and CDR2 YYEEEE. The ends lost 4 bases at V and 3 bases at J; junction bases unmatched: 5. The CDR3 spans 15 residues. CDR3 coding DNA: TGTGCCAGCAGCAGGACAGGGGGCGTGTACACTGAAGCTTTCTTT. Its protein is CASSRTGGVYTEAFF.

This clone was counted between two and nine times. The chain uses TRBV4-1 and TRBJ1-2; D is unresolved. The germline V and J ends were trimmed by 1 base and 2 bases, with 5 bases remaining between them. Germline V lookup: CDR1 MGHRA, CDR2 YSYEKL. The CDR3 sequence is 13 residues long. The CDR3 reads CASSQVRNYGYTF. The CDR3 coding sequence is TGCGCCAGCAGCCAAGTACGAAACTATGGCTACACCTTC.

The gene calls are TRBV5-4 and TRBJ1-2; D gene unclear. Germline assignment: CDR1 SGHNT and CDR2 YYREEE (reference sequence). The V and J ends lost 2 bases and 2 bases respectively, with 7 bases between them. The CDR3 is 13 amino acids. The CDR3 DNA sequence: TGTGCCAGCAGCTTTTCCAGGAACTATGGCTACACCTTC. Translation: CASSFSRNYGYTF.

V and J are TRBV2 and TRBJ1-4; the match to TRBD1 covers 7 bases. V was pared by 7 bases and J by 4 bases, with 15 bases of the junction left unmatched. CDR3 length: 17 amino acids. Germline CDR1 and CDR2: SNHLY and FYNNEI. CDR3: CASTLLTGNIGNEKLFF. CDR3 DNA: TGTGCCAGCACCCTACTGACAGGGAATATTGGTAATGAAAAACTGTTTTTT. Full variable domain (remainder filled in from reference TRBV2 and TRBJ1-4): EPEVTQTPSHQVTQMGQEVILRCVPISNHLYFYWYRQILGQKVEFLVSFYNNEISEKSEIFDDQFSVERPDGSNFTLKIRSTKLEDSAMYFCASTLLTGNIGNEKLFFGSGTQLSVL.

V and J are TRBV19 and TRBJ2-5; D perhaps matches TRBD2 (6 bases). The V gene lost 4 bases and the J gene lost 1 base, with 16 bases spanning the gap. This CDR3 has 16 residues. The germline V gene encodes CDR1 LNHDA and CDR2 SQIVND (reference sequence). The CDR3 DNA sequence: TGTGCCAGTAGTAAAAGTGGGAGGATCCCCCAAGAGACCCAGTACTTC. Translating it yields CASSKSGRIPQETQYF.

V usage is TRBV18 and J usage is TRBJ2-5, with D hard to call. CDR1 is KGHSH, CDR2 LQKENI, per germline. The CDR3 extends over 13 amino acids. With 3 bases removed from V and 4 bases from J, the gap between germline ends came to 9 bases. CDR3 region: CASSPGNGETQYF. CDR3 nucleotides: TGTGCCAGCTCACCCGGCAACGGAGAGACCCAGTACTTC.

The chain combines TRBV9 with TRBJ2-7, with D perhaps matching TRBD1 or TRBD2 (5 bases each). Germline V gene data show CDR1 as SGDLS and CDR2 as YYNGEE. The CDR3 extends over 14 amino acids. Trimming shortened V by 0 bases and J by 2 bases, and 9 bases separated the two germline ends. The CDR3, as DNA: TGTGCCAGCAGCGTAGGGGGGAGCGCCTACGAGCAGTACTTC. Protein product: CASSVGGSAYEQYF.

This chain links TRBV10-3 with TRBJ1-1, with TRBD1 as a possible D gene (6 bases). CDR3 length equals 15 residues. V was pared by 2 bases and J by 4 bases, with 14 bases between. CDR1 and CDR2 (germline): ENHRY, SYGVKD. CDR3 nucleotides: TGTGCCATCAGTGAGCTCGGGACAAAGGGCACTGAAGCTTTCTTT. Its translation is CAISELGTKGTEAFF.

This chain joins TRBV11-2 and TRBJ2-1; 9 bases match TRBD2. The CDR3 is 15 residues long. CDR1 is SGHAT, CDR2 FQNNGV, per germline. Germline trimming cut 5 bases from V and 2 bases from J; bases unmatched to any gene: 4. The CDR3, as DNA: TGTGCCAGCAGCCCGCTAGCGGGGACCTACAATGAGCAGTTCTTC. Translated: CASSPLAGTYNEQFF.

The sample holds a few counts of this clone. This sequence joins TRBV27 and TRBJ2-7; D remains unclear. Germline CDR1 reads MNHEY; CDR2 reads SMNVEV (reference sequence). Deletions cut 7 bases from V and 3 bases from J, with 4 bases between. There are 10 residues in the CDR3. The CDR3 DNA follows: TGTGCCAGCATTCTCTACGAGCAGTACTTC. Translating gives CASILYEQYF.

This sequence joins TRBV7-2 and TRBJ1-2; 8 bases fit TRBD1. The junction had 4 bases not matched to a gene; V was cut back by 5 bases and J by 2 bases. This CDR3 comprises 14 residues. Germline V gene data show CDR1 as SGHTA and CDR2 as FQGNSA. The CDR3 loop reads CASSAGQVNYGYTF. The CDR3 DNA reads as TGTGCCAGCAGCGCGGGACAGGTGAACTATGGCTACACCTTC. Full variable domain (remainder filled in from reference TRBV7-2 and TRBJ1-2): GAGVSQSPSNKVTEKGKDVELRCDPISGHTALYWYRQSLGQGLEFLIYFQGNSAPDKSGLPSDRFSAERTGGSVSTLTIQRTQQEDSAVYLCASSAGQVNYGYTFGSGTRLTVV.

A few counts support this clone. The chain has TRBV29-1 and TRBJ1-2; no clear D. CDR1 and CDR2 from the germline V gene are SQVTM and ANQGSEA. The CDR3 consists of 16 residues. V gave up 0 bases and J gave up 2 bases, with 16 bases separating them. CDR3 in DNA: TGCAGCGTTGAAGATCTTCTCACCAACTGGAACTATGGCTACACCTTC. It encodes CSVEDLLTNWNYGYTF. Full variable domain (outside the CDR3, taken from reference TRBV29-1 and TRBJ1-2): SAVISQKPSRDICQRGTSLTIQCQVDSQVTMMFWYRQQPGQSLTLIATANQGSEATYESGFVIDKFPISRPNLTFSTLTVSNMSPEDSSIYLCSVEDLLTNWNYGYTFGSGTRLTVV.

This clone was recorded only once. The chain combines TRBV27 with TRBJ2-5; tentative D call: TRBD2 (5 bases). CDR3 length: 14 amino acids. V lost 5 bases and J 2 bases, leaving 12 bases between the germline ends. Germline V gene lookup returns CDR1 MNHEY and CDR2 SMNVEV (reference sequence). The CDR3 spells CASSLKGVQETQYF. In DNA, the CDR3 is TGTGCCAGCAGTCTCAAGGGAGTACAAGAGACCCAGTACTTC.

This clone was counted a few times. The chain couples TRBV11-2 to TRBJ2-2; no clear D. The CDR3 spans 14 residues. Germline V gives CDR1 SGHAT, CDR2 FQNNGV. V was pared by 5 bases and J by 1 base, with 8 bases between. The CDR3 DNA sequence: TGTGCCAGCAGCACACGACAGAACACCGGGGAGCTGTTTTTT. The encoded protein is CASSTRQNTGELFF. Looking up the rest from reference TRBV11-2 and TRBJ2-2 gives the full variable domain: EAGVAQSPRYKIIEKRQSVAFWCNPISGHATLYWYQQILGQGPKLLIQFQNNGVVDDSQLPKDRFSAERLKGVDSTLKIQPAKLEDSAVYLCASSTRQNTGELFFGEGSRLTVL.

CDR3 nucleotide sequence: TGTGCCATCAGTAGCGGGGGGTACAATGAGCAGTTCTTC. It translates to CAISSGGYNEQFF. The chain links TRBV10-3 to TRBJ2-1; 9 bases agree with TRBD2. V trimming: 5 bases; J trimming: 4 bases; junction bases outside the gene matches: 0. This CDR3 region has 13 residues. Per the germline V gene, CDR1 is ENHRY and CDR2 is SYGVKD.

In this sample, this clone turned up a few times. The CDR3 nucleotides read TGCAGCGTTGGAGGACAGTCGAACACTGAAGCTTTCTTT. This codes for CSVGGQSNTEAFF. V usage is TRBV29-1 and J usage is TRBJ1-1; weak D call: TRBD1 (6 bases). CDR3 size: 13 residues. Germline values: CDR1 SQVTM, CDR2 ANQGSEA. The V gene lost 4 bases and the J gene lost 1 base, with 10 bases spanning the gap.

The V gene is TRBV5-1, the J gene TRBJ1-5, with no clear D. CDR3 length equals 14 residues. Germline-derived CDR1 and CDR2 are SGHRS and YFSETQ. V lost 0 bases and J lost 0, with 4 bases in between. This CDR3 reads CASSLEPSNQPQHF. The CDR3 DNA follows: TGCGCCAGCAGCTTGGAGCCTAGCAATCAGCCCCAGCATTTT.